The T cell receptor (beta chain) described here comes from a study of T cell responses to AZD1222 COVID-19 vaccine. Recipients boosted at about 4 weeks or about 12 weeks are pooled. The CDR3 is 13 residues long. The V and J ends lost 7 bases and 8 bases respectively, with 13 bases between them. Germline assignment: CDR1 KGHDR and CDR2 SFDVKD. Data came from immunoSEQ multiplex PCR; TCRdb stores just in-frame clones and leaves some out. The sample has about 180,000 clones, approximately 90% seen once. With regard to this clone: Its antigen is as yet unknown.

Overall study results and limits: Spike-spanning, vaccine-associated CD4 TCRs were dominant at 160-218 and 743-854. Within unmutated variant regions lay the reported targets of nearly half of spike-specific TCRs.

The TCR sequence derives from an adult who received the AZD1222 COVID-19 vaccine. The sample in question was peripheral blood, obtained 28 days after the second AZD1222 dose. The chain couples TRBV24-1 to TRBJ2-2; D might be TRBD1 (6 bases). CDR3 DNA sequence: TGTGCCACCAGACAGGGTGCGAAAGGGGAGCTGTTTTTT. It is translated as CATRQGAKGELFF.